Below are 27 T cell receptor beta chains sequenced from a single sample in a study of shared T cell receptors in the human thymus. Assay: immunoSEQ multiplex PCR; the TCRdb copy retains only in-frame clones and omits some. The data contain approximately 660,000 clones, 88% of them seen just once; the ten biggest clones take up around 0.0099%. This sample was also put to use in a study of human thymus T cells.

Sequenced sample: thymocytes. Receptors were obtained from a boy younger than two with a congenital heart defect.

The V and J genes are TRBV6-5 and TRBJ2-5, with D possibly matching TRBD1 (7 bases). The CDR3 extends over 16 amino acids. Germline lookup yields CDR1 MNHEY and CDR2 SVGAGI. Between the trimmed V and J ends, which lost 0 bases and 4 bases, there was a span of 15 bases. The DNA for the CDR3 is TGTGCCAGCAGTTACTCGAAACACAGGGGAGGAGAGACCCAGTACTTC. As protein: CASSYSKHRGGETQYF.

The chain combines TRBV7-2 with TRBJ1-2; TRBD1 might be the D (5 bases). Trimming removed 5 bases at V and 7 bases at J, with 14 bases between. Germline CDR1 is SGHTA and CDR2 is FQGNSA. The CDR3 covers 13 residues. The CDR3, as DNA: TGTGCCAGCAGCCCCAGGGTTTGGGGTGGCTACACCTTC. As protein: CASSPRVWGGYTF. Combining the CDR3 with reference TRBV7-2 and TRBJ1-2 gives the whole variable domain GAGVSQSPSNKVTEKGKDVELRCDPISGHTALYWYRQSLGQGLEFLIYFQGNSAPDKSGLPSDRFSAERTGGSVSTLTIQRTQQEDSAVYLCASSPRVWGGYTFGSGTRLTVV.

The rearrangement links TRBV15 to TRBJ1-5; D remains unclear. Germline V gives CDR1 LNHNV, CDR2 YYDKDF (reference sequence). Trimming removed 1 base from V and 2 bases from J, with 15 bases in between. The CDR3 spans 17 residues. The CDR3 DNA sequence: TGTGCCACCAGCAGAGTCCTCGGACTGGTCTGCAATCAGCCCCAGCATTTT. This sequence encodes CATSRVLGLVCNQPQHF.

Comment on this clone: Other DNA sequences in this sample translate to the same CDR3. The chain employs TRBV27 and TRBJ2-7; the D is unclear. The V and J ends lost 7 bases and 7 bases respectively, with 17 bases between them. Germline loops: CDR1 MNHEY, CDR2 SMNVEV (reference sequence). The CDR3 is made up of 13 amino acids. CDR3 DNA: TGTGCCAGCACCGGAGACTCCTCCGGTGAGCAGTACTTC. Protein product: CASTGDSSGEQYF.

The rearrangement uses TRBV4-2 and TRBJ2-2; no reliable D call. The CDR3 has 16 amino acids. In germline, CDR1 is LGHNA, CDR2 YNFKEQ. The ends were cut back, 3 bases at V and 4 bases at J, with 15 bases in the middle. The CDR3 sequence is CASSHYLGQTTGELFF. CDR3 nucleotide sequence: TGTGCCAGCAGCCATTACCTTGGGCAGACCACCGGGGAGCTGTTTTTT.

The chain's CDR3 is CASSPSGSIGYEQYF. The DNA of the CDR3 is TGTGCCAGCAGCCCGAGCGGGAGTATAGGCTACGAGCAGTACTTC. The chain joins TRBV14 to TRBJ2-7; TRBD2 aligns across 8 bases. Germline CDR1 SGHDN, CDR2 FVKESK. V gave up 4 bases and J gave up 3 bases; unmatched junction bases: 8. The CDR3 has 15 residues. Full variable domain (missing parts from reference TRBV14 and TRBJ2-7): EAGVTQFPSHSVIEKGQTVTLRCDPISGHDNLYWYRRVMGKEIKFLLHFVKESKQDESGMPNNRFLAERTGGTYSTLKVQPAELEDSGVYFCASSPSGSIGYEQYFGPGTRLTVT.

The chain uses TRBV7-2 and TRBJ2-7; TRBD1 aligns across 9 bases. V lost 2 bases to trimming and J lost 5 bases; unmatched junction nucleotides: 10. CDR3 length: 16 residues. CDR1 is SGHTA, CDR2 FQGNSA, per germline. CDR3 loop: CASSLSLDRGGDEQYF. The CDR3, as DNA: TGTGCCAGCAGCTTATCCCTGGACAGGGGAGGGGACGAGCAGTACTTC.

The V call is TRBV9, the J call TRBJ2-7; 10 bases map to TRBD1. The CDR3 contains 13 residues. V shed 3 bases, J shed 3 bases, and the junction held 0 bases outside the gene matches. Germline V gives CDR1 SGDLS, CDR2 YYNGEE. The CDR3 DNA reads as TGTGCCAGCAGCGGGACAGGGGGCTACGAGCAGTACTTC. This translates into CASSGTGGYEQYF. The whole variable domain, filled in from reference TRBV9 and TRBJ2-7, reads DSGVTQTPKHLITATGQRVTLRCSPRSGDLSVYWYQQSLDQGLQFLIQYYNGEERAKGNILERFSAQQFPDLHSELNLSSLELGDSALYFCASSGTGGYEQYFGPGTRLTVT.

There are a few counts of this clone. The rearrangement uses TRBV4-1 and TRBJ2-2; 9 nucleotides line up with TRBD1. Germline trimming cut 1 base from V and 3 bases from J; bases unmatched to any gene: 0. CDR1 is MGHRA, CDR2 YSYEKL, per germline. The CDR3 has 15 amino acids. CDR3 region: CASSQGTGDTGELFF. The CDR3 nucleotides are TGCGCCAGCAGCCAAGGGACAGGGGACACCGGGGAGCTGTTTTTT.

The chain employs TRBV11-2 and TRBJ2-1; 9 bases align to TRBD2. With 3 bases clipped from V and 9 bases from J, the junction kept 3 bases outside the gene matches. Germline V CDR1 and CDR2: SGHAT, FQNNGV. This CDR3 contains 13 residues. The CDR3 bases are TGTGCCAGCAGCTTCGGCGGGAGGGCTGAGCAGTTCTTC. As protein: CASSFGGRAEQFF.

The chain joins TRBV7-9 to TRBJ1-5, with 9 bases lining up with TRBD1. This CDR3 is built from 16 residues. With 0 bases clipped from V and 6 bases from J, the junction kept 6 bases outside the gene matches. Germline CDR1 is SEHNR and CDR2 is FQNEAQ (reference sequence). The CDR3 protein is CASSLAGTGSGQPQHF. Written as DNA, the CDR3 is TGTGCCAGCAGCTTAGCGGGGACAGGGTCGGGTCAGCCCCAGCATTTT.

The rearrangement joins TRBV28 to TRBJ1-3, with TRBD1 identical over 7 bases. V was pared by 5 bases and J by 4 bases, with 8 bases of the junction left unmatched. There are 15 residues in the CDR3. The germline V gene encodes CDR1 MDHEN and CDR2 SYDVKM. In DNA form, the CDR3 reads TGTGCCAGCAGTGCGACAGGGTCTTCAGGAAACACCATATATTTT. It codes for CASSATGSSGNTIYF.

V usage is TRBV4-3 and J usage is TRBJ1-1; 7 bases match TRBD1. Germline V gene lookup returns CDR1 LGHNA and CDR2 YSLEER. Trimming at V came to 0 bases and at J to 5 bases, leaving 18 bases not matched to a gene. The length of the CDR3 is 19 residues. CDR3: CASSQEERDRQGEGTEAFF. The CDR3 bases are TGCGCCAGCAGCCAAGAAGAGAGGGACCGACAGGGTGAGGGGACTGAAGCTTTCTTT.

The chain has TRBV6-4 and TRBJ2-2, with a weak D call TRBD1 (7 bases). The CDR3 runs 13 residues. V was cut by 5 bases and J by 6 bases, with 10 bases left in between. Germline V gene lookup returns CDR1 MRHNA and CDR2 SNTAGT. The CDR3 DNA follows: TGTGCCAGCAGTCGGAGGGGGCCCGGGGAGCTGTTTTTT. Its translation is CASSRRGPGELFF.

The J gene is TRBJ2-1, the V gene TRBV27; 12 positions match TRBD1. This CDR3 comprises 17 residues. The germline V gene has CDR1 MNHEY and CDR2 SMNVEV (reference sequence). Losses at the gene ends were 7 bases for V and 7 bases for J; bases not matched to a gene: 14. The CDR3 is CASNSPGQGAGGNEQFF. CDR3 coding DNA: TGTGCCAGCAACTCTCCGGGACAGGGGGCGGGAGGGAATGAGCAGTTCTTC.

The chain uses TRBV5-4 and TRBJ2-3, with TRBD2 matching 11 bases. Trimming cost V 0 bases and J 2 bases; bases outside gene matches: 2. CDR1 is SGHNT and CDR2 is YYREEE in the germline V gene (reference sequence). The CDR3 has 16 residues. The CDR3 sequence is CASSLELAGDTDTQYF. DNA for the CDR3: TGTGCCAGCAGCTTGGAACTAGCGGGGGACACAGATACGCAGTATTTT.

J is TRBJ1-5 and V is TRBV4-1, with D maybe TRBD1 (6 bases). The V end was cut by 0 bases, the J end by 5 bases, with 14 bases between. Germline CDR1 and CDR2: MGHRA and YSYEKL. This CDR3 region has 16 residues. CDR3 sequence: CASSQESGAGDQPQHF. CDR3 in DNA: TGCGCCAGCAGCCAAGAGAGTGGGGCAGGGGATCAGCCCCAGCATTTT.

The chain has TRBV11-3 and TRBJ2-1, with D perhaps matching TRBD1 (5 bases). V lost 11 bases and J lost 6, with 20 bases in between. This CDR3 spans 14 amino acids. Germline V CDR1 and CDR2: SGHNT, YENEEA. CDR3 bases: TGTGCCTCTCAAGGGGCTACCCCTGCCAATGAGCAGTTCTTC. Translating gives CASQGATPANEQFF.

In this sample, this clone turned up a few times. The rearrangement uses TRBV5-6 and TRBJ2-7; 9 bases line up with TRBD2. Unmatched junction bases numbered 10, after V lost 2 bases and J lost 1 base. The CDR3 runs to 17 residues. CDR1 SGHDT and CDR2 YYEEEE come from the germline V gene. CDR3 sequence (DNA): TGTGCCAGCAGCTTAGGGAGACTAGCGGACTCTTCCTACGAGCAGTACTTC. Residues: CASSLGRLADSSYEQYF.

The chain links TRBV4-1 to TRBJ2-5; D is uncertain. Between the trimmed V and J ends, which lost 0 bases and 0 bases, there was a span of 5 bases. CDR3 length: 14 residues. CDR1 is MGHRA, CDR2 YSYEKL, per germline. The CDR3 nucleotides read TGCGCCAGCAGCCAAGATTCCGACCAAGAGACCCAGTACTTC. This gives the protein CASSQDSDQETQYF.

The V call is TRBV6-1, the J call TRBJ2-7; 7 nucleotides agree with TRBD1. CDR3 length equals 14 residues. From germline, CDR1 is MNHNS and CDR2 SASEGT. V was pared by 4 bases and J by 4 bases, with 7 bases of the junction left unmatched. The CDR3 protein is CASSARDSYYEQYF. The DNA of the CDR3 is TGTGCCAGCAGTGCCCGGGACAGCTATTACGAGCAGTACTTC.

The V and J genes are TRBV28 and TRBJ2-1; 11 bases map to TRBD1. This CDR3 has 18 residues. With V trimmed by 5 bases and J by 3 bases, 12 bases remained unmatched. Germline V gives CDR1 MDHEN, CDR2 SYDVKM. The CDR3 bases are TGTGCCAGCAGTCGATCCGGGACAGGGGGGAGCGGCTACAATGAGCAGTTCTTC. This translates into CASSRSGTGGSGYNEQFF.

This clone was observed a handful of times. The chain carries TRBV7-9 and TRBJ2-3, with TRBD1 as a possible D gene (8 bases). Trimming cost V 5 bases and J 3 bases, with 12 bases left between them. The CDR3 runs 14 residues. Germline CDR1 SEHNR, CDR2 FQNEAQ (reference sequence). DNA of the CDR3: TGTGCCAGCAGCACACAGGGGGGGACAGATACGCAGTATTTT. It codes for CASSTQGGTDTQYF.

This clone has more than one count but fewer than ten. The chain joins TRBV30 to TRBJ2-6, with no clear D. The CDR3 runs 17 residues. Trimming removed 2 bases from V and 0 bases from J, with 14 bases in between. Germline CDR1 is GTSNPN and CDR2 is SVGIG (reference sequence). The CDR3 sequence: CAWSLPHAVSGANVLTF. CDR3 bases: TGTGCCTGGAGTCTACCCCACGCCGTCTCTGGGGCCAACGTCCTGACTTTC.

The chain joins TRBV5-4 to TRBJ2-7; maybe TRBD1 (5 bases). CDR3 size: 14 residues. Germline lookup yields CDR1 SGHNT and CDR2 YYREEE (reference sequence). Trimming pared 0 bases from V and 6 bases from J, leaving 13 bases between. The CDR3 nucleotides are TGTGCCAGCAGCTTGGAAAGGGGTCCGCTCGAGCAGTACTTC. Translation gives CASSLERGPLEQYF.

This rearrangement joins TRBV4-2 to TRBJ2-1; 10 nucleotides match TRBD2. CDR3 size: 16 residues. Unmatched junction bases numbered 2, after V lost 1 base and J lost 2 bases. Germline values: CDR1 LGHNA, CDR2 YNFKEQ. CDR3 sequence: CASSQVSGRAYNEQFF. The CDR3 DNA is TGTGCCAGCAGCCAAGTAAGCGGGAGGGCCTACAATGAGCAGTTCTTC.

This clone was seen just once. The chain carries TRBV29-1 and TRBJ2-7; 7 nucleotides agree with TRBD2. CDR3 size: 15 residues. Germline CDR1 and CDR2: SQVTM and ANQGSEA. The trim removed 4 bases at V and 2 bases at J, leaving 11 bases unmatched. The CDR3 nucleotides are TGCAGCGTTGGAGCGGGGCGGGAGTTACCCTACGAGCAGTACTTC. Encoded protein: CSVGAGRELPYEQYF.